The 20 T cell receptor beta chains in this list originate from one sample, sequenced in a study of T cells after yellow fever vaccination. MiXCR, run by TCRdb on the 5' RACE reads, gives a single entry per CDR3 protein. The sample holds over 150,000 distinct CDR3 sequences; approximately 6.2% are singletons and the top ten take under 3%. The material sequenced was CD4+ T cells sorted from PBMCs, taken on the day of the first yellow fever vaccination. The receptor set was obtained from a man younger than 35 who received the YFV17D yellow fever vaccine.

In its sample, this clonotype was seen a few times. The chain is built from TRBV5-4 and TRBJ1-2; perhaps TRBD1 as D (6 bases). V lost 0 bases, J lost 6 bases, and 12 bases lay in between. The CDR3 is 14 amino acids. Germline-derived CDR1 and CDR2 are SGHNT and YYREEE (reference sequence). The CDR3 sequence: CASSLVGGSDGYTF. The CDR3 DNA sequence: TGTGCCAGCAGCTTGGTGGGGGGCTCGGATGGCTACACCTTC.

This clonotype appeared many times. CDR3 amino acids: CATSVARDIFYGYTF. The CDR3 region has the DNA TGTGCCACCAGTGTCGCCAGGGATATTTTCTATGGCTACACCTTC. The chain couples TRBV24-1 to TRBJ1-2, with D possibly matching TRBD1 (5 bases). The germline V gene encodes CDR1 KGHDR and CDR2 SFDVKD. The CDR3 runs 15 residues. Trimming removed 5 bases from V and 4 bases from J, with 16 bases in between.

The rearrangement links TRBV7-6 to TRBJ2-5, with D perhaps TRBD1 or TRBD2 (5 bases each). Trimming left V 3 bases short and J 1 base short, with 9 bases between. Germline lookup yields CDR1 SGHVS and CDR2 FNYEAQ. The CDR3 sequence is 14 residues long. The CDR3 DNA reads TGTGCCAGCAGCTTGGGACCGTTCCAAGAGACCCAGTACTTC. Protein product: CASSLGPFQETQYF.

The genes are TRBV4-3 and TRBJ2-3; no clear D gene. V lost 3 bases and J lost 0, with 10 bases in between. Germline V gene sequence: CDR1 LGHNA, CDR2 YSLEER. The CDR3 runs to 15 residues. This CDR3 reads CASSHRTGSTDTQYF. The CDR3 DNA follows: TGCGCCAGCAGCCATCGCACTGGGAGCACAGATACGCAGTATTTT.

This chain links TRBV5-1 with TRBJ2-2; D remains unclear. CDR3 size: 15 residues. V was trimmed by 4 bases and J by 2 bases, leaving 12 bases between them. Germline V gene data show CDR1 as SGHRS and CDR2 as YFSETQ. The DNA for the CDR3 is TGCGCCAGCAGCCCGACTGACGCTAACACCGGGGAGCTGTTTTTT. As protein: CASSPTDANTGELFF.

The gene calls are TRBV7-2 and TRBJ2-7; possibly TRBD2 for D (6 bases). Germline loops: CDR1 SGHTA, CDR2 FQGNSA. With 5 bases removed from V and 2 bases from J, the gap between germline ends came to 16 bases. This CDR3 comprises 15 residues. The CDR3 region is CASSPRGRAAYEQYF. CDR3 in DNA: TGTGCCAGCAGCCCGCGGGGACGAGCGGCCTACGAGCAGTACTTC.

The CDR3 here is CASSAEFSANYGYTF. Written as DNA, the CDR3 is TGTGCCAGCAGTGCAGAGTTCAGCGCTAACTATGGCTACACCTTC. The chain combines TRBV12-3 or TRBV12-4 with TRBJ1-2; D is ambiguous. Trimming took 5 bases from V and 0 from J, leaving 13 bases between them. This CDR3 region has 15 residues.

This clonotype was seen a handful of times. This chain joins TRBV5-1 and TRBJ1-3; no clear D. Germline-derived CDR1 and CDR2 are SGHRS and YFSETQ. Trimming left V 4 bases short and J 4 bases short, with 9 bases between. The CDR3 covers 13 residues. The CDR3, as DNA: TGCGCCAGCAGCCCCGGAGGCGGAAACACCATATATTTT. As protein: CASSPGGGNTIYF.

In its sample, this clonotype was seen a few times. The J gene is TRBJ2-3, the V gene TRBV28; D perhaps matches TRBD1 (6 bases). There are 14 residues in the CDR3. Germline V gene lookup returns CDR1 MDHEN and CDR2 SYDVKM. V was pared by 8 bases and J by 3 bases, with 15 bases between. CDR3 bases: TGTGCCAGCCTCTACAGGGTTGGGACAGATACGCAGTATTTT. This gives the protein CASLYRVGTDTQYF.

The chain uses TRBV10-3 and TRBJ1-1; maybe TRBD1 (6 bases). CDR3 length: 14 amino acids. V lost 7 bases and J 0 bases, leaving 12 bases between the germline ends. The germline CDR1 and CDR2 sequences are ENHRY and SYGVKD. CDR3 sequence: CAITPQGLNTEAFF. CDR3 bases: TGTGCCATCACTCCACAGGGCTTGAACACTGAAGCTTTCTTT.

This clonotype was picked up many times. The chain uses TRBV7-2 and TRBJ2-3; perhaps TRBD1 as D (5 bases). The germline V gene encodes CDR1 SGHTA and CDR2 FQGNSA. Trimming shortened V by 3 bases and J by 6 bases, and 7 bases separated the two germline ends. The CDR3 runs 12 residues. The CDR3 bases are TGTGCCAGCAGCTTGTACAGGGATACGCAGTATTTT. Protein: CASSLYRDTQYF.

With regard to this clonotype: Just one base apart from a much larger clone, this may be a read error. The V call is TRBV6-2 or TRBV6-3, the J call TRBJ2-2; no reliable D call. Germline V gives CDR1 MNHEY, CDR2 SVGEGT. The CDR3 has 15 residues. The CDR3 is CASSYGPTNTRELFF. In DNA form, the CDR3 reads TGTGCCAGCAGTTACGGCCCCACGAACACCAGGGAGCTGTTTTTT.

Of note for this clonotype: A junction boundary mismatches the germline segment, possibly from a read error. The chain has TRBV6-2 or TRBV6-3 and TRBJ1-2; D might be TRBD1 (5 bases). The CDR3 sequence is 13 residues long. Germline assignment: CDR1 MNHEY and CDR2 SVGEGT. CDR3 sequence: CASSYLGHYRGHF. In DNA form, the CDR3 reads TGTGCCAGCAGTTACTTGGGCCACTACCGGGGCCACTTC.

This clonotype was observed many times. The rearrangement joins TRBV9 to TRBJ2-5; 7 nucleotides line up with TRBD1. With V trimmed by 4 bases and J by 3 bases, 3 bases remained unmatched. Germline lookup yields CDR1 SGDLS and CDR2 YYNGEE. This CDR3 has 13 residues. The CDR3 is CASSIGTEETQYF. The CDR3 region has the DNA TGTGCCAGCAGCATTGGGACAGAAGAGACCCAGTACTTC.

This clonotype has more than one count but fewer than ten. The V and J genes are TRBV12-3 or TRBV12-4 and TRBJ2-2; D might be TRBD1 or TRBD2, each matching 5 bases. CDR3 length: 13 residues. V was clipped by 8 bases and J by 6 bases, with 13 bases between them. Here the CDR3 reads CASFVGVPGELFF. In nucleotides, the CDR3 is TGTGCCAGCTTTGTGGGGGTCCCCGGGGAGCTGTTTTTT.

This clonotype was recorded at least ten times. The V call is TRBV29-1, the J call TRBJ2-5, with D possibly being TRBD2 (6 bases). CDR1 is SQVTM and CDR2 is ANQGSEA in the germline V gene. The V end lost 6 bases, the J end lost 4 bases, and 12 bases lay between the germline ends. This CDR3 comprises 12 residues. The DNA of the CDR3 is TGCAGCGTGAGGAGGGGAATAGAGACCCAGTACTTC. Encoded protein: CSVRRGIETQYF.

This clonotype showed up many times. This chain joins TRBV3-1 and TRBJ1-5; D is unclear. Trimming removed 6 bases from V and 5 bases from J, with 8 bases in between. Germline CDR1 is LGHDT and CDR2 is YNNKEL (reference sequence). This CDR3 is 12 amino acids long. The chain's CDR3 is CASSLSDQPQHF. CDR3 in DNA: TGTGCCAGCAGTCTTTCTGATCAGCCCCAGCATTTT. Complete variable domain (other parts from reference TRBV3-1 and TRBJ1-5): DTAVSQTPKYLVTQMGNDKSIKCEQNLGHDTMYWYKQDSKKFLKIMFSYNNKELIINETVPNRFSPKSPDKAHLNLHINSLELGDSAVYFCASSLSDQPQHFGDGTRLSIL.

This chain uses TRBV5-1 with TRBJ2-7; 7 nucleotides line up with TRBD1. The J segment lost 0 bases and the V segment lost 4 bases, leaving 4 bases of the junction unmatched. The CDR3 runs 14 residues. CDR1 and CDR2 from the germline V gene are SGHRS and YFSETQ. CDR3: CASSRDRSSYEQYF. CDR3 sequence (DNA): TGCGCCAGCAGCAGGGACAGAAGCTCCTACGAGCAGTACTTC.

In its sample, this clonotype was seen a few times. In DNA form, the CDR3 reads TGTGCCAGCAGCCAATTTAGCAATCAGCCCCAGCATTTT. It codes for CASSQFSNQPQHF. The chain carries TRBV3-1 and TRBJ1-5; the D is unclear. Trimming removed 2 bases at V and 0 bases at J, with 2 bases between. This CDR3 has 13 residues. Looked up from germline, CDR1 is LGHDT and CDR2 is YNNKEL (reference sequence).

This clonotype was found a few times. CDR3 DNA: TGTGCCAGCAGCGTAGTGGTCGACAGCTATTCCTACAATGAGCAGTTCTTC. Its protein product is CASSVVVDSYSYNEQFF. The J gene is TRBJ2-1, the V gene TRBV9; tentatively, D is TRBD1 (5 bases). The germline V gene has CDR1 SGDLS and CDR2 YYNGEE. The CDR3 totals 17 residues. V dropped 0 bases and J dropped 1 base, with 14 bases sitting between them.